The next 4 T cell receptor beta chains were all read from a single sample in a study of CD8+ T cells in alopecia areata. Extracted from the samples, RNA was reverse transcribed into cDNA to serve as the sequencing template. Clones were sequenced by immunoSEQ multiplex PCR, and TCRdb holds only the in-frame ones, with some missing. Of 25,000 to 40,000 clones in the sample, 60% to 85% were seen once. Sequenced sample: NKG2D-low CD8+ T cells sorted from blood. The receptors shown here come from a human donor with alopecia areata.

The chain has TRBV7-9 and TRBJ2-7; 11 positions agree with TRBD2. CDR3 length: 14 residues. V lost 5 bases, J lost 7 bases, and 7 bases stayed unmatched. Germline CDR1 is SEHNR and CDR2 is FQNEAQ (reference sequence). The CDR3 DNA reads as TGTGCCAGCAGCCCACTAGCGGGAGATGGGGAGCAGTACTTC. This encodes CASSPLAGDGEQYF.

The rearrangement uses TRBV6-4 and TRBJ2-3; tentatively, D is TRBD1 (5 bases). The germline V and J ends were trimmed by 6 bases and 6 bases, with 13 bases remaining between them. Per the germline V gene, CDR1 is MRHNA and CDR2 is SNTAGT. This CDR3 is 13 amino acids long. CDR3 loop: CASSEGDQDTQYF. The DNA of the CDR3 is TGTGCCAGCAGCGAAGGGGATCAGGATACGCAGTATTTT.

This sequence joins TRBV5-4 and TRBJ2-1, with D perhaps matching TRBD1 or TRBD2 (6 bases each). The germline V and J ends were trimmed by 1 base and 7 bases, with 15 bases remaining between them. The length of the CDR3 is 15 residues. Per the germline V gene, CDR1 is SGHNT and CDR2 is YYREEE (reference sequence). The CDR3 DNA reads TGTGCCAGCAGCTTGACAGGGATCGGAGGGAATGAGCAGTTCTTC. This encodes CASSLTGIGGNEQFF.

The genes are TRBV7-9 and TRBJ1-1; D unclear. Germline CDR1 reads SEHNR; CDR2 reads FQNEAQ (reference sequence). V lost 5 bases to trimming and J lost 0 bases, with 7 bases between them. This CDR3 contains 13 residues. The CDR3 here is CASSGGMNTEAFF. The CDR3 nucleotides read TGTGCCAGCAGCGGCGGGATGAACACTGAAGCTTTCTTT.